This T cell receptor (beta chain) was captured by sequencing in a study of CD8 T cells in ankylosing spondylitis. Study results and limitations: A TCR beta motif made of about eight highly homologous variants seemed typical of ankylosing spondylitis blood.

Between the trimmed V and J ends, which lost 2 bases and 7 bases, there was a span of 15 bases. The CDR3 is 14 residues long. From germline, CDR1 is SGHRS and CDR2 YFSETQ. This clonotype has a count of ten or more. Antigen: not known. TCRdb re-analysed the 5' RACE reads in MiXCR, keeping a single row per CDR3 protein. The repertoire holds 450,000 to 550,000 distinct CDR3 sequences, about 5.4% seen once, with under 4.5% in the top ten. The receptor's source is a male donor with ankylosing spondylitis. Material for sequencing was blood, either unsorted or a sorted T cell fraction (not recorded which). The chain employs TRBV5-1 and TRBJ1-2; D remains unclear. DNA of the CDR3: TGCGCCAGCAGCTTTGGAGAAACAATACGTGGCTACACCTTC. It codes for CASSFGETIRGYTF.